These T cell receptor beta chains were read from a single sample in a study of Ad26.COV2.S vaccination and SARS-CoV-2 variants. Repertoires were generated with immunoSEQ multiplex PCR, while TCRdb's copy carries only in-frame clones and drops some. The sample contains some 190,000 clones, approximately 90% of which appear only once. The sample in question was peripheral blood, obtained after recovery from COVID-19. The source is a human donor who had recovered from COVID-19. The CDR3 runs from the conserved cysteine through the conserved F or W. Fields, in order: V gene, D gene, clone size, J gene, CDR3 protein, CDR3 DNA. The D gene is left open where the match is weak. Clone size is stated in some rows and not others, as once, few, many or a class when expanded.

>TRBV30|.|.|TRBJ2-7
CAWSGYKEQYF
TGTGCCTGGAGTGGGTACAAGGAGCAGTACTTC
>TRBV18|TRBD2|.|TRBJ2-1
CASSPQRLAGGSNEQFF
TGTGCCAGCTCACCACAAAGGCTAGCGGGAGGCAGCAATGAGCAGTTCTTC
>TRBV30|.|.|TRBJ1-6
CAWKRYSDNSPLHF
TGTGCCTGGAAGCGGTACAGCGATAATTCACCCCTCCACTTT
>TRBV10-3|.|.|TRBJ2-5
CAISAQETQYF
TGTGCCATCAGTGCCCAAGAGACCCAGTACTTC
>TRBV12-5|.|.|TRBJ1-5
CASGGGGFSNQPQHF
TGTGCTAGTGGTGGAGGGGGATTTAGCAATCAGCCCCAGCATTTT
>TRBV19|.|.|TRBJ2-5
CASSSGETQYF
TGTGCCAGTAGTAGCGGCGAGACCCAGTACTTC
>TRBV5-8|.|.|TRBJ1-2
CASSLARANYGYTF
TGTGCCAGCAGCTTGGCCCGGGCTAACTATGGCTACACCTTC
>TRBV7-3|.|.|TRBJ2-3
CASSLTSEVTDTQYF
TGTGCCAGCAGCCTAACGTCAGAGGTCACAGATACGCAGTATTTT
>TRBV7-2|TRBD1|.|TRBJ1-2
CASRAGGENYGYTF
TGTGCCAGCAGGGCAGGGGGCGAGAACTATGGCTACACCTTC
>TRBV5-4|.|.|TRBJ2-7
CASSHPSTHPYEQYF
TGTGCCAGCAGCCATCCTTCTACCCACCCCTACGAGCAGTACTTC
>TRBV5-5|TRBD2|.|TRBJ2-5
CASSWSTSGGAETQYF
TGTGCCAGCAGCTGGTCGACTAGCGGGGGGGCTGAGACCCAGTACTTC
>TRBV18|TRBD1|.|TRBJ2-4
CASAPQGDIQYF
TGTGCCAGCGCGCCCCAGGGGGACATTCAGTACTTC
>TRBV19|TRBD1|.|TRBJ2-1
CASRVRDSYQSEQFF
TGTGCCAGTAGGGTCCGGGACAGCTACCAGAGTGAGCAGTTCTTC
>TRBV11-3|.|.|TRBJ2-7
CASSSVLGSEQYF
TGTGCCAGCAGCTCGGTCCTAGGCTCCGAGCAGTACTTC
>TRBV9|TRBD1|few|TRBJ1-5
CASSPTGGGQPQHF
TGTGCCAGCAGCCCGACAGGGGGGGGGCAGCCCCAGCATTTT
>TRBV28|.|.|TRBJ2-3
CASSYGQSTDTRYF
TGTGCCAGCAGTTATGGGCAGAGCACAGATACGCGGTATTTT
>TRBV6-6|TRBD1|.|TRBJ1-2
CASSSPGGFGYTF
TGTGCCAGCAGTTCCCCAGGGGGCTTTGGCTACACCTTC
>TRBV19|.|.|TRBJ1-2
CASSIDRDSQYTF
TGTGCCAGTAGTATAGACCGCGACAGCCAGTACACCTTC
>TRBV11-2|TRBD1|once|TRBJ2-4
CASGSGQGDVLAKNIQYF
TGTGCCAGCGGGTCGGGACAGGGTGATGTCTTAGCCAAAAACATTCAGTACTTC
>TRBV15|.|.|TRBJ2-5
CATSIASLSGETQYF
TGTGCCACCAGCATAGCGTCCCTTTCGGGGGAGACCCAGTACTTC
>TRBV6-6|TRBD2|.|TRBJ2-7
CASSYSASGSYEQYF
TGTGCCAGCAGTTACTCTGCTAGCGGGAGTTACGAGCAGTACTTC
>TRBV5-6|.|.|TRBJ2-3
CASSSRGIRTDTQYF
TGTGCCAGCAGCTCCCGGGGTATACGCACAGATACGCAGTATTTT
>TRBV29-1|.|.|TRBJ2-7
CSVEDRAYEQYF
TGCAGCGTTGAAGACAGGGCCTACGAGCAGTACTTC
>TRBV11-2|.|.|TRBJ1-4
CASSPARRGTEKLFF
TGTGCCAGCAGCCCGGCGAGAAGGGGGACTGAAAAACTGTTTTTT
>TRBV27|.|.|TRBJ1-5
CASSSVNQPQHF
TGTGCCAGCAGTTCAGTTAATCAGCCCCAGCATTTT
>TRBV4-2|TRBD2|once|TRBJ2-1
CASRPGGPGLAGENEQFF
TGTGCCAGCCGACCGGGGGGTCCGGGACTAGCGGGGGAGAATGAGCAGTTCTTC
>TRBV7-2|.|.|TRBJ2-5
CASSLWSSQETQYF
TGTGCCAGCAGCTTATGGTCCAGTCAAGAGACCCAGTACTTC
>TRBV29-1|.|.|TRBJ2-5
CSGALYQETQYF
TGCAGCGGCGCACTGTACCAAGAGACCCAGTACTTC
>TRBV5-6|.|few|TRBJ1-2
CASSPGFGGSYGYTF
TGTGCCAGCAGCCCCGGTTTTGGGGGCAGCTATGGCTACACCTTC
>TRBV28|.|.|TRBJ2-7
CASSFPGYEQYF
TGTGCCAGCAGTTTCCCGGGCTACGAGCAGTACTTC
>TRBV2|TRBD2|.|TRBJ2-1
CASSTSGDHNEQFF
TGTGCCAGCAGTACTAGCGGGGACCACAATGAGCAGTTCTTC
>TRBV5-1|.|.|TRBJ1-1
CASSDYSNTEAFF
TGCGCCAGCAGCGATTACAGTAACACTGAAGCTTTCTTT
>TRBV29-1|.|.|TRBJ1-1
CSVVTATEAFF
TGCAGCGTTGTAACGGCCACTGAAGCTTTCTTT
>TRBV6-1|.|many|TRBJ2-7
CASSETFTGIEQYF
TGTGCCAGCAGTGAAACTTTCACCGGGATAGAGCAGTACTTC
>TRBV7-8|.|.|TRBJ1-6
CASSPAAGPYNSPLHF
TGTGCCAGCAGCCCCGCGGCGGGTCCCTATAATTCACCCCTCCACTTT
>TRBV29-1|.|.|TRBJ2-7
CSVSGTPSVYEQYF
TGCAGCGTTTCCGGGACACCGTCAGTCTACGAGCAGTACTTC
>TRBV5-6|.|once|TRBJ1-1
CASSSLINTEAFF
TGTGCCAGCAGCTCTCTTATAAACACTGAAGCTTTCTTT
>TRBV9|.|.|TRBJ2-7
CASSVGGEGNEQYF
TGTGCCAGCAGCGTAGGTGGGGAAGGCAACGAGCAGTACTTC
>TRBV4-1|.|.|TRBJ1-4
CASSQGTGANEKLFF
TGCGCCAGCAGCCAAGGGACGGGGGCCAATGAAAAACTGTTTTTT
>TRBV4-2|TRBD1|once|TRBJ1-6
CASSQVGDRGSYNSPLHF
TGTGCCAGCAGCCAAGTGGGGGACAGGGGATCCTATAATTCACCCCTCCACTTT
>TRBV5-6|TRBD2|.|TRBJ2-7
CASSARTSGSSYEQYF
TGTGCCAGCAGCGCTAGGACTAGCGGATCTTCCTACGAGCAGTACTTC
>TRBV5-1|.|.|TRBJ2-2
CASSRGHSNTGELFF
TGCGCCAGCAGCCGCGGACACTCCAACACCGGGGAGCTGTTTTTT
>TRBV7-9|.|.|TRBJ1-3
CASGPRAADSGNTIYF
TGTGCCAGCGGACCCCGGGCAGCGGATTCTGGAAACACCATATATTTT
>TRBV4-1|.|.|TRBJ2-7
CASSQLGDEQYF
TGCGCCAGCAGCCAATTAGGAGACGAGCAGTACTTC